This is a list of T cell receptor beta chains from one sample in a study of blood T cell repertoires in COVID-19. Produced via immunoSEQ multiplex PCR; TCRdb's table is partial and in-frame only. The data hold around 120,000 clones, with more than 75% observed a single time. The sequenced sample consisted of peripheral blood. Source of these receptors: a human donor in a cohort sampled during active COVID-19. CDR3s include the opening cysteine and the closing phenylalanine or tryptophan. Fields, in order: CDR3 protein, CDR3 DNA, D gene, J gene, clone size, V gene. D genes are given only for firm matches. Part of the rows lack a size; the others show once, few, many or a class for expanded clones.

cdr3_aa: CASSYSVTSGGAVTDTQYF
cdr3_nt: TGTGCCAGCAGTTACTCCGTGACTAGCGGGGGGGCCGTCACAGATACGCAGTATTTT
d_call: TRBD2
j_call: TRBJ2-3
clone_size: once
v_call: TRBV6-2/TRBV6-3

cdr3_aa: CASTEGGTDTQYF
cdr3_nt: TGTGCCAGCACTGAGGGGGGCACAGATACGCAGTATTTT
d_call: -
j_call: TRBJ2-3
clone_size: -
v_call: TRBV5-4

cdr3_aa: CATSRSGTGNTEAFF
cdr3_nt: TGTGCCACCAGCAGATCGGGAACCGGAAACACTGAAGCTTTCTTT
d_call: -
j_call: TRBJ1-1
clone_size: -
v_call: TRBV15

cdr3_aa: CASSPGASGRFEQYF
cdr3_nt: TGCGCCAGCAGCCCAGGCGCTAGCGGGAGGTTCGAGCAGTACTTC
d_call: TRBD2
j_call: TRBJ2-7
clone_size: -
v_call: TRBV5-1

cdr3_aa: CASSVGGRMGDTQYF
cdr3_nt: TGTGCCAGCAGTGTTGGTGGGAGGATGGGAGATACGCAGTATTTT
d_call: -
j_call: TRBJ2-3
clone_size: -
v_call: TRBV2

cdr3_aa: CASSNQPLRGGEEQFF
cdr3_nt: TGTGCCAGCAGCAACCAACCTCTTCGGGGGGGGGAGGAGCAGTTCTTC
d_call: TRBD2
j_call: TRBJ2-1
clone_size: once
v_call: TRBV6-8

cdr3_aa: CASSSPGTGYPQEKLFF
cdr3_nt: TGCGCCAGCAGCTCTCCCGGGACAGGGTACCCTCAAGAAAAACTGTTTTTT
d_call: TRBD1
j_call: TRBJ1-4
clone_size: -
v_call: TRBV5-1

cdr3_aa: CASHGGYTEAFF
cdr3_nt: TGTGCCAGTCATGGGGGCTACACTGAAGCTTTCTTT
d_call: -
j_call: TRBJ1-1
clone_size: -
v_call: TRBV28

cdr3_aa: CATSGWQIETQYF
cdr3_nt: TGTGCCACCAGTGGATGGCAGATTGAGACCCAGTACTTC
d_call: -
j_call: TRBJ2-5
clone_size: -
v_call: TRBV24-1

cdr3_aa: CASSSPSGSEQFF
cdr3_nt: TGTGCCAGCAGTTCCCCTAGCGGCTCTGAGCAGTTCTTC
d_call: TRBD2
j_call: TRBJ2-1
clone_size: -
v_call: TRBV28

cdr3_aa: CASSPGFSGANVLTF
cdr3_nt: TGTGCCAGCAGCCCAGGGTTTTCCGGGGCCAACGTCCTGACTTTC
d_call: -
j_call: TRBJ2-6
clone_size: -
v_call: TRBV14

cdr3_aa: CASSRGTSGNYEQYF
cdr3_nt: TGTGCCAGCAGCCGAGGGACTAGCGGAAACTACGAGCAGTACTTC
d_call: TRBD2
j_call: TRBJ2-7
clone_size: -
v_call: TRBV11-2

cdr3_aa: CASSVAASGRSSYEQYF
cdr3_nt: TGTGCCAGCAGCGTAGCGGCTAGCGGGAGGAGCTCCTACGAGCAGTACTTC
d_call: TRBD2
j_call: TRBJ2-7
clone_size: few
v_call: TRBV9

cdr3_aa: CASSLTGAQETQYF
cdr3_nt: TGCGCCAGCAGCCTAACTGGGGCGCAAGAGACCCAGTACTTC
d_call: -
j_call: TRBJ2-5
clone_size: -
v_call: TRBV5-1

cdr3_aa: CASSSKDRAGYGYTF
cdr3_nt: TGTGCCAGCAGCTCAAAGGACAGGGCGGGGTATGGCTACACCTTC
d_call: TRBD1
j_call: TRBJ1-2
clone_size: -
v_call: TRBV7-9

cdr3_aa: CASSLPTGTGGKAFF
cdr3_nt: TGTGCCAGCAGCTTGCCGACTGGGACAGGGGGAAAAGCTTTCTTT
d_call: TRBD1
j_call: TRBJ1-1
clone_size: -
v_call: TRBV5-6

cdr3_aa: CASSLLRTGQETQYF
cdr3_nt: TGCGCCAGCAGCCTCCTCCGGACAGGCCAAGAGACCCAGTACTTC
d_call: TRBD1
j_call: TRBJ2-5
clone_size: -
v_call: TRBV5-1

cdr3_aa: CASSYSASTDTQYF
cdr3_nt: TGTGCCAGCAGTTACTCGGCCAGCACAGATACGCAGTATTTT
d_call: -
j_call: TRBJ2-3
clone_size: once
v_call: TRBV6-6

cdr3_aa: CASTTRGGLTGNEQFF
cdr3_nt: TGTGCCAGCACTACCCGAGGGGGCCTCACGGGAAATGAGCAGTTCTTC
d_call: TRBD1
j_call: TRBJ2-1
clone_size: -
v_call: TRBV2

cdr3_aa: CASSQDPREQYF
cdr3_nt: TGTGCCAGCAGCCAAGATCCCCGGGAGCAGTACTTC
d_call: -
j_call: TRBJ2-7
clone_size: -
v_call: TRBV3-1/TRBV3-2

cdr3_aa: CASSRRAGVGETQYF
cdr3_nt: TGTGCCAGCAGCCGCCGGGCGGGGGTTGGAGAGACCCAGTACTTC
d_call: TRBD2
j_call: TRBJ2-5
clone_size: -
v_call: TRBV11-2

cdr3_aa: CASSLTSGGSSYEQYF
cdr3_nt: TGTGCCAGCAGTTTGACTAGCGGGGGTTCCTCCTACGAGCAGTACTTC
d_call: TRBD2
j_call: TRBJ2-7
clone_size: -
v_call: TRBV6-5

cdr3_aa: CASSETAAVNQPQHF
cdr3_nt: TGTGCCAGCAGTGAAACGGCGGCAGTTAATCAGCCCCAGCATTTT
d_call: -
j_call: TRBJ1-5
clone_size: -
v_call: TRBV6-1

cdr3_aa: CASTEGGGSYNEQFF
cdr3_nt: TGTGCCAGCACCGAAGGGGGGGGCTCCTACAATGAGCAGTTCTTC
d_call: -
j_call: TRBJ2-1
clone_size: -
v_call: TRBV6-5

cdr3_aa: CASSPEELTGANVLTF
cdr3_nt: TGTGCCAGCAGCCCAGAGGAGCTTACTGGGGCCAACGTCCTGACTTTC
d_call: -
j_call: TRBJ2-6
clone_size: once
v_call: TRBV28

cdr3_aa: CASSPHPVSDRGNTGELFF
cdr3_nt: TGTGCCAGCAGCCCTCACCCCGTTTCGGACAGGGGGAACACCGGGGAGCTGTTTTTT
d_call: TRBD1
j_call: TRBJ2-2
clone_size: -
v_call: TRBV11-2

cdr3_aa: CASSLGLAASYEQYF
cdr3_nt: TGCGCCAGCAGCTTGGGTCTAGCGGCCTCCTACGAGCAGTACTTC
d_call: TRBD2
j_call: TRBJ2-7
clone_size: -
v_call: TRBV5-1

cdr3_aa: CASSLEPAGGFNEQFF
cdr3_nt: TGTGCCAGCAGCTTAGAGCCAGCGGGAGGGTTTAATGAGCAGTTCTTC
d_call: TRBD2
j_call: TRBJ2-1
clone_size: -
v_call: TRBV11-3

cdr3_aa: CASSAYGTGSNNEQFF
cdr3_nt: TGTGCCAGCAGTGCCTACGGGACAGGGAGTAACAATGAGCAGTTCTTC
d_call: TRBD1
j_call: TRBJ2-1
clone_size: -
v_call: TRBV6-1

cdr3_aa: CASSSQGAGYQPQHF
cdr3_nt: TGTGCCAGCAGTTCTCAGGGGGCGGGCTATCAGCCCCAGCATTTT
d_call: TRBD1
j_call: TRBJ1-5
clone_size: -
v_call: TRBV28

cdr3_aa: CASSSSPGWQVF
cdr3_nt: TGTGCCAGCAGTTCCTCTCCAGGGTGGCAGGTTTTT
d_call: -
j_call: TRBJ1-6
clone_size: -
v_call: TRBV28

cdr3_aa: CASSPVADQPQHF
cdr3_nt: TGTGCCAGCTCGCCAGTCGCGGATCAGCCCCAGCATTTT
d_call: -
j_call: TRBJ1-5
clone_size: -
v_call: TRBV18

cdr3_aa: CASSQWAGGTGELFF
cdr3_nt: TGTGCCAGCAGCCAGTGGGCAGGGGGCACCGGGGAGCTGTTTTTT
d_call: TRBD1
j_call: TRBJ2-2
clone_size: -
v_call: TRBV11-2

cdr3_aa: CASSSTGTGMYEQYF
cdr3_nt: TGTGCCAGCAGCTCGACGGGGACAGGGATGTACGAGCAGTACTTC
d_call: TRBD1
j_call: TRBJ2-7
clone_size: -
v_call: TRBV5-5

cdr3_aa: CASSLAPGQGVLEAFF
cdr3_nt: TGTGCCAGCAGCTTAGCGCCCGGACAGGGGGTCCTTGAAGCTTTCTTT
d_call: TRBD1
j_call: TRBJ1-1
clone_size: -
v_call: TRBV7-9

cdr3_aa: CASSIGTGMNEQFF
cdr3_nt: TGTGCCAGTAGTATAGGGACAGGGATGAATGAGCAGTTCTTC
d_call: TRBD1
j_call: TRBJ2-1
clone_size: -
v_call: TRBV19

cdr3_aa: CASSSAGGPDTQYF
cdr3_nt: TGCGCCAGCAGCTCGGCGGGGGGTCCAGATACGCAGTATTTT
d_call: TRBD2
j_call: TRBJ2-3
clone_size: -
v_call: TRBV5-1

cdr3_aa: CASSPSRREPTYEQYF
cdr3_nt: TGTGCCAGCAGCCCGAGTAGGCGGGAGCCGACCTACGAGCAGTACTTC
d_call: TRBD2
j_call: TRBJ2-7
clone_size: -
v_call: TRBV11-2

cdr3_aa: CASSQVLAGGYNEQFF
cdr3_nt: TGTGCCAGCAGCCAAGTGCTAGCGGGAGGGTACAATGAGCAGTTCTTC
d_call: TRBD2
j_call: TRBJ2-1
clone_size: -
v_call: TRBV4-2

cdr3_aa: CASRDRGDYEQYF
cdr3_nt: TGTGCCAGCCGGGACAGGGGAGACTACGAGCAGTACTTC
d_call: TRBD1
j_call: TRBJ2-7
clone_size: -
v_call: TRBV14

cdr3_aa: CASGIPSGGPYEQYF
cdr3_nt: TGTGCCAGTGGAATCCCTTCGGGGGGCCCCTACGAGCAGTACTTC
d_call: -
j_call: TRBJ2-7
clone_size: -
v_call: TRBV6-5

cdr3_aa: CASSRTRGAGGPYTGELFF
cdr3_nt: TGTGCCAGCAGCCGTACCCGAGGTGCGGGAGGGCCGTACACCGGGGAGCTGTTTTTT
d_call: TRBD2
j_call: TRBJ2-2
clone_size: -
v_call: TRBV4-2

cdr3_aa: CASSDSAGGRKTQYF
cdr3_nt: TGTGCCAGCAGTGATTCGGCAGGGGGCAGAAAGACCCAGTACTTC
d_call: TRBD1
j_call: TRBJ2-5
clone_size: -
v_call: TRBV2

cdr3_aa: CASSEAFDSTYEQYF
cdr3_nt: TGTGCCAGCAGTGAAGCCTTTGACAGCACCTACGAGCAGTACTTC
d_call: -
j_call: TRBJ2-7
clone_size: -
v_call: TRBV2

cdr3_aa: CASSFGEGTRLTDTQYF
cdr3_nt: TGTGCCAGCAGCTTTGGAGAGGGGACTCGACTCACAGATACGCAGTATTTT
d_call: -
j_call: TRBJ2-3
clone_size: -
v_call: TRBV7-9

cdr3_aa: CASSYSLTGLINEQFF
cdr3_nt: TGTGCCAGCAGTTACTCCTTGACAGGGTTAATCAATGAGCAGTTCTTC
d_call: TRBD1
j_call: TRBJ2-1
clone_size: -
v_call: TRBV6-6

cdr3_aa: CASSLTGGQETQYF
cdr3_nt: TGTGCCAGCAGTTTAACAGGGGGGCAAGAGACCCAGTACTTC
d_call: TRBD1
j_call: TRBJ2-5
clone_size: -
v_call: TRBV28

cdr3_aa: CATSRDSGTAAKGMRPQHF
cdr3_nt: TGTGCCACCAGCAGAGATTCAGGGACAGCGGCCAAGGGGATGAGGCCCCAGCATTTT
d_call: TRBD1
j_call: TRBJ1-5
clone_size: -
v_call: TRBV15

cdr3_aa: CASSVRVGDTQYF
cdr3_nt: TGCGCCAGCAGCGTCCGGGTTGGAGATACGCAGTATTTT
d_call: -
j_call: TRBJ2-3
clone_size: -
v_call: TRBV5-1

cdr3_aa: CASSQDSRGEVGAFF
cdr3_nt: TGTGCCAGCAGCCAAGATAGCAGAGGAGAAGTCGGAGCTTTCTTT
d_call: -
j_call: TRBJ1-1
clone_size: -
v_call: TRBV3-1/TRBV3-2

cdr3_aa: CANRLRSSYEQYF
cdr3_nt: TGTGCCAATCGACTGCGTAGCTCCTACGAGCAGTACTTC
d_call: -
j_call: TRBJ2-7
clone_size: -
v_call: TRBV2